This TCR beta chain was identified during a study of control samples from healthy donors and cancer patients. The CDR3 totals 16 residues. Germline V gene data show CDR1 as LGHDT and CDR2 as YNNKEL (reference sequence). The ends were cut back, 1 base at V and 3 bases at J, with 13 bases in the middle. The repertoire was sequenced with immunoSEQ multiplex PCR; TCRdb's copy has only in-frame clones and lacks some. The sample yields some 80,000 clones, roughly 86% seen once. V is TRBV3-1 (or the pseudogene TRBV3-2) and J is TRBJ1-3; D is ambiguous. The specimen sequenced was blood. This sequence was found in a man in his fifties or sixties in good health. For the CDR3, the DNA is TGTGCCAGCAGCCAAGGGCCGGGTCTGCATGGAAACACCATATATTTT. Translating it yields CASSQGPGLHGNTIYF.